This T cell receptor (beta chain) was identified in a study of blood T cell repertoires in COVID-19. Study details: From the United States, Italy and Spain came samples of acute and convalescent COVID-19. PBMCs, B-cell-depleted T cells, or T cells were the source of the cDNA or gDNA that made up the material.

Recovered participants had two consecutive negative NP/OP PCR tests, healthcare professional clearance, or symptom resolution. TCRdb keeps only in-frame clones here, not all; method: immunoSEQ multiplex PCR. Of 310,000 or so clones detected, roughly 87% appear once; the ten largest clones hold more than 8.5%. This CDR3 is built from 16 residues. J was trimmed by 4 bases and V by 2 bases; bases with no gene match: 7. CDR1 and CDR2 (germline): GTSNPN, SVGIG (reference sequence). This receptor was obtained from a young woman who had recovered from COVID-19. The J gene is TRBJ2-3, the V gene TRBV30; TRBD2 agrees at 12 bases. Material: PBMCs or T cells enriched from blood (not recorded which). For the CDR3, the DNA is TGTGCCTGGAGTTCCCCTAGCGGGGGGGCATCAGATACGCAGTATTTT. Translation gives CAWSSPSGGASDTQYF.